The 22 T cell receptor beta chains listed next were all sequenced from one sample in a study of T cell changes during pregnancy in multiple sclerosis. Assay used: immunoSEQ multiplex PCR; TCRdb lists only in-frame clones, some missing. Counted here are 58,000 or so clones, over 80% occurring once; the ten biggest clones make up 2.3%. The input for sequencing was peripheral blood, taken in the first trimester of pregnancy. These receptors came from a female donor with multiple sclerosis, enrolled in a pregnancy study.

The V and J genes are TRBV7-2 and TRBJ2-7, with no clear D. From germline, CDR1 is SGHTA and CDR2 FQGNSA. V dropped 4 bases and J dropped 6 bases, with 7 bases sitting between them. The CDR3 length is 11 residues. The CDR3: CASSSSGEQYF. Written as DNA, the CDR3 is TGTGCCAGCAGCTCCTCGGGCGAGCAGTACTTC.

The gene calls are TRBV28 and TRBJ2-2, with TRBD2 matching over 12 bases. Germline trimming cut 5 bases from V and 9 bases from J; bases unmatched to any gene: 7. The CDR3 covers 15 residues. Looked up from germline, CDR1 is MDHEN and CDR2 is SYDVKM. The CDR3 DNA reads as TGTGCCAGCAGTCCTCTAGCGGGAGGGCCCAGGGAGCTGTTTTTT. Its protein is CASSPLAGGPRELFF.

J is TRBJ1-5 and V is TRBV9; perhaps TRBD1 as D (5 bases). V was pared by 7 bases and J by 6 bases, with 11 bases between. The CDR3 is 12 amino acids. CDR1 is SGDLS, CDR2 YYNGEE, per germline. The CDR3 coding sequence is TGTGCCAGCGGGAGGGGTGGTCAGCCCCAGCATTTT. This gives the protein CASGRGGQPQHF. The full variable domain, with the rest looked up from reference TRBV9 and TRBJ1-5, is DSGVTQTPKHLITATGQRVTLRCSPRSGDLSVYWYQQSLDQGLQFLIQYYNGEERAKGNILERFSAQQFPDLHSELNLSSLELGDSALYFCASGRGGQPQHFGDGTRLSIL.

This clone was observed a handful of times. The chain combines TRBV11-3 with TRBJ2-1; maybe TRBD2 (6 bases). V was trimmed by 0 bases and J by 9 bases, leaving 9 bases between them. Germline-derived CDR1 and CDR2 are SGHNT and YENEEA. This CDR3 is built from 13 residues. The CDR3 region has the DNA TGTGCCAGCAGCTTAGATAGCGGCAGTGAGCAGTTCTTC. It codes for CASSLDSGSEQFF.

The chain couples TRBV7-9 to TRBJ2-5, with 10 bases identical to TRBD1. V lost 6 bases, J lost 3 bases, and 4 bases stayed unmatched. The CDR3 is 14 amino acids. Germline-derived CDR1 and CDR2 are SEHNR and FQNEAQ (reference sequence). The CDR3 spells CASRTGGAEETQYF. The CDR3 DNA is TGTGCCAGCAGGACAGGGGGCGCGGAAGAGACCCAGTACTTC.

This clone was seen a few times. The chain couples TRBV29-1 to TRBJ2-6, with 7 nucleotides matching TRBD1. There are 17 residues in the CDR3. Germline V CDR1 and CDR2: SQVTM, ANQGSEA. Unmatched junction bases numbered 11, after V lost 6 bases and J lost 0 bases. CDR3 nucleotides: TGCAGCGTAAGCTTCGACAGGGATATCTCTGGGGCCAACGTCCTGACTTTC. It specifies CSVSFDRDISGANVLTF.

The rearrangement links TRBV5-1 to TRBJ2-5, with D unresolved. Trimming took off 0 bases at V and 1 base at J, with 10 bases between the two ends. Per the germline V gene, CDR1 is SGHRS and CDR2 is YFSETQ. The CDR3 sequence is 15 residues long. The chain's CDR3 is CASSLAPSAQETQYF. The CDR3, as DNA: TGCGCCAGCAGCTTGGCCCCGAGCGCCCAAGAGACCCAGTACTTC.

This chain connects TRBV19 to TRBJ2-3, with a tentative D call TRBD2 (5 bases). Trimming pared 8 bases from V and 1 base from J, leaving 19 bases between. The germline gives CDR1 LNHDA, CDR2 SQIVND (reference sequence). The CDR3 consists of 16 residues. CDR3 loop: CASCAKSGTRTDTQYF. CDR3 DNA sequence: TGTGCCAGTTGCGCAAAAAGCGGAACCCGCACAGATACGCAGTATTTT.

The chain combines TRBV27 with TRBJ1-5, with D possibly matching TRBD1 (5 bases). V was shortened by 7 bases and J by 3 bases, with 16 bases between the two germline ends. This CDR3 has 15 amino acids. Germline values: CDR1 MNHEY, CDR2 SMNVEV (reference sequence). The CDR3, as DNA: TGTGCCAGCAAATCTCAGGGATACCCCAATCAGCCCCAGCATTTT. Translated: CASKSQGYPNQPQHF.

The chain couples TRBV27 to TRBJ2-7, with D hard to call. Germline loops: CDR1 MNHEY, CDR2 SMNVEV (reference sequence). The CDR3 has 13 amino acids. V lost 0 bases and J 6 bases, leaving 9 bases between the germline ends. The CDR3 reads CASSLSSRGEQYF. The DNA of the CDR3 is TGTGCCAGCAGTTTATCGAGTAGAGGCGAGCAGTACTTC.

This chain uses TRBV11-2 with TRBJ2-1; TRBD1 matches at 10 bases. This CDR3 region has 13 residues. V shed 8 bases and J 9 bases; nucleotides not matched to a gene: 7. Germline V gene sequence: CDR1 SGHAT, CDR2 FQNNGV. The CDR3 protein is CASGGTGEAEQFF. In DNA form, the CDR3 reads TGTGCCAGCGGGGGGACAGGGGAGGCTGAGCAGTTCTTC.

The chain has TRBV5-6 and TRBJ2-7; perhaps TRBD1 as D (6 bases). Germline V CDR1 and CDR2: SGHDT, YYEEEE. V lost 0 bases, J lost 1 base, and 11 bases lay in between. This CDR3 region has 15 residues. The CDR3 protein is CASSLGGTPSYEQYF. The CDR3 DNA follows: TGTGCCAGCAGCTTGGGTGGGACACCTTCCTACGAGCAGTACTTC.

The chain combines TRBV4-2 with TRBJ1-5, with 8 nucleotides matching TRBD1. CDR1 is LGHNA, CDR2 YNFKEQ, per germline. The V gene end was trimmed by 4 bases and the J gene end by 5 bases; junction bases not matched to a gene: 7. This CDR3 has 15 residues. The DNA for the CDR3 is TGTGCCAGCAGCCTAGGACAGGGCAGGGATCAGCCCCAGCATTTT. It yields the protein CASSLGQGRDQPQHF.

The genes are TRBV6-1 and TRBJ1-4, with 8 bases fitting TRBD1. The V gene's germline CDR1 is MNHNS and CDR2 SASEGT. V was clipped by 3 bases and J by 7 bases; unmatched bases: 4. The CDR3 spans 14 residues. The CDR3 DNA sequence: TGTGCCAGCAGTGAGGACAGGGTGGGTGAAAAACTGTTTTTT. This translates into CASSEDRVGEKLFF.

The V gene is TRBV5-1, the J gene TRBJ2-1; 8 bases agree with TRBD1. The J segment lost 6 bases and the V segment lost 6 bases, leaving 11 bases of the junction unmatched. The CDR3 runs 15 residues. Germline V lookup: CDR1 SGHRS, CDR2 YFSETQ. Here the CDR3 DNA reads TGCGCCAGCACCGGGACAGGTCCTCGGGGCAATGAGCAGTTCTTC. It codes for CASTGTGPRGNEQFF.

The V and J genes are TRBV2 and TRBJ1-5; TRBD1 matches at 7 bases. J gave up 2 bases and V 6 bases, and 7 bases lay outside the gene matches. Germline assignment: CDR1 SNHLY and CDR2 FYNNEI. CDR3 length: 15 amino acids. The CDR3 sequence: CASRTGIAGNQPQHF. CDR3 sequence (DNA): TGTGCCAGCAGGACAGGGATAGCAGGCAATCAGCCCCAGCATTTT.

This rearrangement joins TRBV7-9 to TRBJ2-7; TRBD2 matches at 12 bases. The CDR3 sequence is 15 residues long. Germline CDR1 is SEHNR and CDR2 is FQNEAQ (reference sequence). The trim removed 2 bases at V and 2 bases at J, leaving 1 base unmatched. The CDR3 DNA reads TGTGCCAGCAGCTTACTAGCGGGAGGGCCCTACGAGCAGTACTTC. It encodes CASSLLAGGPYEQYF.

A few counts support this clone. The chain has TRBV6-1 and TRBJ2-7, with TRBD2 matching over 8 bases. The CDR3 is made up of 14 amino acids. The V segment lost 4 bases and the J segment 3 bases; nucleotides outside the gene matches: 5. Germline loops: CDR1 MNHNS, CDR2 SASEGT. For the CDR3, the DNA is TGTGCCAGCAGTGCAAGCGGGGGAAGCTACGAGCAGTACTTC. Translation gives CASSASGGSYEQYF.

The chain employs TRBV2 and TRBJ2-5, with D tentatively TRBD2 (5 bases). Germline V gives CDR1 SNHLY, CDR2 FYNNEI. V was cut by 6 bases and J by 7 bases, with 9 bases left in between. The CDR3 spans 11 residues. CDR3 protein: CASRVALTQYF. Written as DNA, the CDR3 is TGTGCCAGCAGGGTAGCGCTGACCCAGTACTTC.

The J gene is TRBJ2-1, the V gene TRBV6-5, with D maybe TRBD1 (6 bases). The CDR3 extends over 13 amino acids. V lost 0 bases to trimming and J lost 9 bases, with 9 bases between them. Germline CDR1 is MNHEY and CDR2 is SVGAGI. CDR3 protein: CASSYSRGSEQFF. The CDR3, as DNA: TGTGCCAGCAGTTACTCGAGGGGGAGTGAGCAGTTCTTC.

This clone was observed a single time. V is TRBV18 and J is TRBJ2-7; a possible D gene is TRBD2 (6 bases). This CDR3 is built from 14 residues. Germline assignment: CDR1 KGHSH and CDR2 LQKENI. V was trimmed by 1 base and J by 7 bases, leaving 14 bases between them. DNA of the CDR3: TGTGCCAGCTCACCACACCGGGGGTCGGAGGAGCAGTACTTC. Translation: CASSPHRGSEEQYF.

The sample holds one count of this clone. V gene TRBV5-1 combines with J gene TRBJ2-7; 7 bases agree with TRBD1. CDR1 is SGHRS and CDR2 is YFSETQ in the germline V gene. Trimming at V came to 1 base and at J to 2 bases, leaving 6 bases not matched to a gene. CDR3 length equals 15 residues. The CDR3 here is CASSLTGTDAYEQYF. Here the CDR3 DNA reads TGCGCCAGCAGCTTGACCGGGACAGACGCCTACGAGCAGTACTTC.